This T cell receptor (beta chain) derives from a study of glioma-infiltrating T cells. General study findings and limits: Gliomas, especially low-grade, showed above-expected tissue-blood divergence; non-neoplastic patients showed below. CDR3 overlap between tissue and blood was very small.

Germline V gene data show CDR1 as SGHTA and CDR2 as FQGNSA. The length of the CDR3 is 16 residues. V trimming: 5 bases; J trimming: 2 bases; junction bases outside the gene matches: 11. The iRepertoire nested amplicon-rescue multiplex PCR amplified TCR alpha and beta CDR3s from RNA. One-step reverse transcription and amplification started from approximately 100-400 ng of tissue mRNA or PBMC total RNA. TCRdb re-called the multiplex PCR reads with MiXCR, one entry per CDR3 protein. The sample carries roughly 200,000 distinct CDR3 sequences, more than 25% recorded once. In this sample, this clonotype turned up many times. Its antigen is unidentified.

The clonotype originates from a human donor with low-grade glioma or glioblastoma, undergoing nonglioma brain surgery, or in good health (not recorded which). The chain carries TRBV7-2 and TRBJ1-1, with TRBD1 identical over 7 bases. Material for sequencing was glioma tissue, nonneoplastic brain tissue, or PBMCs (not recorded which). Here the CDR3 DNA reads TGTGCCAGCAGCCGACAGGGAACTATGCCTAACACTGAAGCTTTCTTT. Residues: CASSRQGTMPNTEAFF.